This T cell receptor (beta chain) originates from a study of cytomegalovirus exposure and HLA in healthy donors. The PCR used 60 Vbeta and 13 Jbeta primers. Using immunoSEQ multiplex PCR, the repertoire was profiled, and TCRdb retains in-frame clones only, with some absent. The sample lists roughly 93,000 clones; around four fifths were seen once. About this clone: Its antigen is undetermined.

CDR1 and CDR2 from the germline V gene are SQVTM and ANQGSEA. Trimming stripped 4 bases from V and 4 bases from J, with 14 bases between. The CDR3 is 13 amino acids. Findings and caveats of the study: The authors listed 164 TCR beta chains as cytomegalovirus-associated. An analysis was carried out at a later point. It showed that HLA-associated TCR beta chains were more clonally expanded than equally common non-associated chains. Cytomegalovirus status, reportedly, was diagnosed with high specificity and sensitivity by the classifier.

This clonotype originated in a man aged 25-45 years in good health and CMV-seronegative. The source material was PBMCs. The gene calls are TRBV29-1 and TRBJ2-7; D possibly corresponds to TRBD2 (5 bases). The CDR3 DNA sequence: TGCAGCGTTGGCGGAACGGGGAGATACGAGCAGTACTTC. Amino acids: CSVGGTGRYEQYF.